The T cell receptor (beta chain) under discussion was sequenced for a study of T cell repertoires in cytomegalovirus infection. In the study overall: Evidence of both CMV infection and a matching HLA type came from public TCR beta signatures.

General observations from the study: Across the ex vivo response, the dominant clonotypes were HLA-C-restricted CMV-specific TCR beta clonotypes. Cumulative public TCR beta family frequency identified carriers of CMV plus the relevant HLA.

With respect to this clonotype: Its antigen is undetermined.

TCRdb itself ran the reads through MiXCR, one entry per CDR3 protein. The sample gives around 100,000 distinct CDR3 sequences, less than 55% of which show up once; about two thirds is in the top ten. The CDR3 extends over 13 amino acids. Trimming at V came to 9 bases and at J to 4 bases, leaving 3 bases not matched to a gene. Germline CDR1 is SNHLY and CDR2 is FYNNEI. This TCR was recovered from a human donor in good health (CMV status not recorded). Some clones in this sample may be carry-over from other donors' samples. The chain joins TRBV2 to TRBJ2-1, with 10 bases aligning to TRBD2. Sequenced here: CD8+ T cells from cultured PBMCs, sampled from culture after CMV antigen stimulation. The CDR3 protein is CASIAGGYNEQFF. CDR3 DNA: TGTGCCAGTATAGCGGGGGGATACAATGAGCAGTTCTTC. Filled out from reference TRBV2 and TRBJ2-1, the complete variable domain reads EPEVTQTPSHQVTQMGQEVILRCVPISNHLYFYWYRQILGQKVEFLVSFYNNEISEKSEIFDDQFSVERPDGSNFTLKIRSTKLEDSAMYFCASIAGGYNEQFFGPGTRLTVL.